This T cell receptor (beta chain) was observed in a study of identical twins. Findings and limits, study-wide: In beta out-of-frame sequences, the excess sharing between twins was weaker.

To note about this clonotype: The antigen is undetermined.

V lost 0 bases and J lost 4; bases outside the gene matches: 5. This CDR3 contains 16 residues. CDR1 is MNHEY, CDR2 SVGAGI, per germline. TCRdb re-called the 5' RACE reads through MiXCR, storing one row per CDR3 protein. Seen here are more than 200,000 distinct CDR3 sequences, over 12% observed once, and the top ten hold approximately 8.2%. Input material: memory (CD45RO+) T cells sorted from blood. J is TRBJ2-1 and V is TRBV6-5; 8 nucleotides agree with TRBD1. This TCR was sampled from a woman aged 18-29 years in good health. In DNA form, the CDR3 reads TGTGCCAGCAGTTACTCGAGCCGACAGGGGTACAATGAGCAGTTCTTC. This encodes CASSYSSRQGYNEQFF.